This T cell receptor beta chain was recovered during a study of blood T cell repertoires in COVID-19. Study-wide background: Researchers got acute and convalescent COVID-19 samples from the United States, Italy and Spain. T cells, B-cell-depleted T cells, or PBMCs supplied cDNA or gDNA.

Original processing methods: Researchers report that nucleated cell counts were estimated from reference gene primer amplification. Measured with immunoSEQ multiplex PCR; TCRdb has only the in-frame clones, and not every one. V and J calls and clone size are as listed in that table; D and trimming were resolved from the DNA. The data show just over 75,000 clones, roughly 84% seen once. Trimming removed 8 bases at V and 3 bases at J, with 13 bases between. The CDR3 covers 13 residues. Germline V lookup: CDR1 PRHDT, CDR2 FYEKMQ (reference sequence). The chain couples TRBV13 to TRBJ1-1, with a tentative D call TRBD1 (5 bases). The receptor was isolated from a man aged 45-60 years with acute or convalescent COVID-19. The sample taken for sequencing was peripheral blood. DNA of the CDR3: TGTGCCAGCTCCTGGGGGGTGGACACTGAAGCTTTCTTT. This gives the protein CASSWGVDTEAFF.